One and the same sample provided the 2 T cell receptor beta chains below, sequenced in a study of beta chain features in type 1 diabetes. Reverse transcribing all isolated RNA meant expressed TCRB transcripts were sequenced. Some clones are missing from TCRdb's copy, which holds only in-frame ones; the method was immunoSEQ multiplex PCR. The sample has 450,000 to 600,000 clones, over 25% seen once. The sample taken for sequencing was naive CD4+ T cells from blood. These receptors all come from a man aged 18 to 30 in good health.

The chain joins TRBV9 to TRBJ1-1; D is uncertain. V dropped 4 bases and J dropped 3 bases, with 10 bases sitting between them. Germline V gene lookup returns CDR1 SGDLS and CDR2 YYNGEE. The CDR3 extends over 13 amino acids. The CDR3 DNA reads TGTGCCAGCAGCTCAAGGGTGTACACTGAAGCTTTCTTT. Protein product: CASSSRVYTEAFF.

This clone was detected only a few times. Other nucleotide sequences in the sample specify the same CDR3. The chain is built from TRBV29-1 and TRBJ2-7; D is undetermined. This CDR3 spans 12 amino acids. Germline V gene lookup returns CDR1 SQVTM and CDR2 ANQGSEA. Trimming removed 4 bases from V and 0 bases from J, with 7 bases in between. The CDR3 reads CSVGGSSYEQYF. The CDR3 DNA reads as TGCAGCGTTGGTGGCAGCTCCTACGAGCAGTACTTC.